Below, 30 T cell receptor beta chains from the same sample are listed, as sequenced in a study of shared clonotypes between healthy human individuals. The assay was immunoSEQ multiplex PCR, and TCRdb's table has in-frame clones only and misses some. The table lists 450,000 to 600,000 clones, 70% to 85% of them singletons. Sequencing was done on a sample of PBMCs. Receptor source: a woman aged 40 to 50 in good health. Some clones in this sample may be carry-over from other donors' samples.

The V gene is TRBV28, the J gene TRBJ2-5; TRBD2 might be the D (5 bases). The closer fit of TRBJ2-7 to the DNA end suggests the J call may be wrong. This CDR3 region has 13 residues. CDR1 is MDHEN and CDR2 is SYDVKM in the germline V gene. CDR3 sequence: CASSQGGGREQYF. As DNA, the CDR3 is TGTGCCAGCAGTCAAGGCGGCGGGCGCGAGCAGTACTTC.

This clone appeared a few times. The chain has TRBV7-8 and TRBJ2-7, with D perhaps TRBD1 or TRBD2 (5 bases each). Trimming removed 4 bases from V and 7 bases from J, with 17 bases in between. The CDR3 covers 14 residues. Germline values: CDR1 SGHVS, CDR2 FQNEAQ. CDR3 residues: CASSSPGPGLEQYF. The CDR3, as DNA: TGTGCCAGCAGCTCGCCGGGACCCGGCTTGGAGCAGTACTTC.

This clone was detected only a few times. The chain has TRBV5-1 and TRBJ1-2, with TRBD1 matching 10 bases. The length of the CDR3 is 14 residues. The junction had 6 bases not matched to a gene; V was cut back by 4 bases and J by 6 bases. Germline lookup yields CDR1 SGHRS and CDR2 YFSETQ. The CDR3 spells CASSPYGTGDGYTF. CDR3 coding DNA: TGCGCCAGCAGCCCCTATGGGACAGGGGATGGCTACACCTTC.

The CDR3 here is CASSGPGAGGPRDEQFF. The CDR3 coding sequence is TGTGCCAGCAGTGGTCCGGGTGCGGGAGGGCCTAGAGATGAGCAGTTCTTC. The chain has TRBV6-1 and TRBJ2-1; 9 nucleotides match TRBD2. Germline CDR1 is MNHNS and CDR2 is SASEGT. V lost 4 bases and J lost 8; bases outside the gene matches: 15. This CDR3 is built from 17 residues.

The CDR3 sequence: CASSYGTAVRSNTEAFF. Written as DNA, the CDR3 is TGTGCCAGCAGCTATGGGACAGCCGTCCGATCCAACACTGAAGCTTTCTTT. The gene calls are TRBV5-4 and TRBJ1-1, with TRBD1 matching 7 bases. The CDR3 totals 17 residues. Germline-derived CDR1 and CDR2 are SGHNT and YYREEE (reference sequence). V was clipped by 3 bases and J by 2 bases; unmatched bases: 13.

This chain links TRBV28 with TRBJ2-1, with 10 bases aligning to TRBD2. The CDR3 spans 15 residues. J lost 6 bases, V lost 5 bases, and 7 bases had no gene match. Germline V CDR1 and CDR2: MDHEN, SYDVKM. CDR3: CASSVGLADRNEQFF. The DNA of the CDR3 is TGTGCCAGCAGTGTCGGACTAGCGGATCGCAATGAGCAGTTCTTC.

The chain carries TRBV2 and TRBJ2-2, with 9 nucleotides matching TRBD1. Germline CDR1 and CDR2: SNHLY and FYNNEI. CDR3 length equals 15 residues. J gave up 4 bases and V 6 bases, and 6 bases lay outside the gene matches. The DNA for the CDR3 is TGTGCCAGCAGGGGGGACAGGGATTCCACCGGGGAGCTGTTTTTT. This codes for CASRGDRDSTGELFF. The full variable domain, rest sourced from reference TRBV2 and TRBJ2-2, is EPEVTQTPSHQVTQMGQEVILRCVPISNHLYFYWYRQILGQKVEFLVSFYNNEISEKSEIFDDQFSVERPDGSNFTLKIRSTKLEDSAMYFCASRGDRDSTGELFFGEGSRLTVL.

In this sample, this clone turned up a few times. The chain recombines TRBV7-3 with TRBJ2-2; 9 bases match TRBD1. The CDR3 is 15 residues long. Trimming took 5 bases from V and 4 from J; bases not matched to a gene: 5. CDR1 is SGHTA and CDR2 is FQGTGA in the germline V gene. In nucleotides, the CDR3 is TGTGCCAGCAGCAAACAGGGGGCGCGCACCGGGGAGCTGTTTTTT. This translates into CASSKQGARTGELFF.

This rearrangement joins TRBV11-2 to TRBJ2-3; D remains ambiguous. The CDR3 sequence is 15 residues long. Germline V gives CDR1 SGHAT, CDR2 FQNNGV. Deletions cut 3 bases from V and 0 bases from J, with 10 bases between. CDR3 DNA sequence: TGTGCCAGCAGCTTCCAGGCAGGTAGCACAGATACGCAGTATTTT. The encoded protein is CASSFQAGSTDTQYF. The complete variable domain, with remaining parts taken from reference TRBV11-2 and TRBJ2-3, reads EAGVAQSPRYKIIEKRQSVAFWCNPISGHATLYWYQQILGQGPKLLIQFQNNGVVDDSQLPKDRFSAERLKGVDSTLKIQPAKLEDSAVYLCASSFQAGSTDTQYFGPGTRLTVL.

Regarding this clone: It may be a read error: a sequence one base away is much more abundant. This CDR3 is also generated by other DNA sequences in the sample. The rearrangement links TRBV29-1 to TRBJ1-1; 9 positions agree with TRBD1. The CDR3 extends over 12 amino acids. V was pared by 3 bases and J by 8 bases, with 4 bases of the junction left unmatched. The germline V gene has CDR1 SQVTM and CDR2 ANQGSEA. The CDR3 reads CSVERQGEEAFF. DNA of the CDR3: TGCAGCGTTGAGAGACAGGGGGAGGAAGCTTTCTTT.

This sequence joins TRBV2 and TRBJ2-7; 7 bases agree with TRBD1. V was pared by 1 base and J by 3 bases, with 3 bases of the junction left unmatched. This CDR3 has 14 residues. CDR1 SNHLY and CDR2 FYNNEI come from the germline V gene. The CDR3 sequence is CASSEVRGLYEQYF. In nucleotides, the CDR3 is TGTGCCAGCAGTGAAGTTAGGGGGCTCTACGAGCAGTACTTC.

The DNA of the CDR3 is TGCGCCAGCGGCGGAAACTATGGCTACACCTTC. Its translation is CASGGNYGYTF. The chain is built from TRBV10-2 and TRBJ1-2; D is unclear. Germline V lookup: CDR1 WSHSY, CDR2 SAAADI. The CDR3 spans 11 residues. Trimming shortened V by 8 bases and J by 2 bases, and 6 bases separated the two germline ends.

CDR3 DNA: TGCGCCAGCAGCTTGGCCGGACTTAGCACAGATACGCAGTATTTT. Residues: CASSLAGLSTDTQYF. The rearrangement links TRBV5-1 to TRBJ2-3, with D possibly matching TRBD2 (5 bases). Trimming cost V 0 bases and J 0 bases, with 8 bases left between them. Looked up from germline, CDR1 is SGHRS and CDR2 is YFSETQ. The CDR3 is made up of 15 amino acids.

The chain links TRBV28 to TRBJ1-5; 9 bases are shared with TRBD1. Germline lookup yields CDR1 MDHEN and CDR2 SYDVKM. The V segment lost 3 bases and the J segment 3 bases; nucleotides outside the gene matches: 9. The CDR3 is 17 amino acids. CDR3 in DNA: TGTGCCAGCAGTTTGCCGGGACAGGGTATCTTCAATCAGCCCCAGCATTTT. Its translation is CASSLPGQGIFNQPQHF. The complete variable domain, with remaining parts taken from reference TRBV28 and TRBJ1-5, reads DVKVTQSSRYLVKRTGEKVFLECVQDMDHENMFWYRQDPGLGLRLIYFSYDVKMKEKGDIPEGYSVSREKKERFSLILESASTNQTSMYLCASSLPGQGIFNQPQHFGDGTRLSIL.

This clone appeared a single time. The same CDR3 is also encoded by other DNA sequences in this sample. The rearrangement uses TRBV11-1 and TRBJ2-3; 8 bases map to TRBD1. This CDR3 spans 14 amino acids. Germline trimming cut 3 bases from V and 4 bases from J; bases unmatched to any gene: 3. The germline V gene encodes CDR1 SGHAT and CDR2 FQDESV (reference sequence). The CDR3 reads CASSLAGGADTQYF. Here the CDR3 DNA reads TGTGCCAGCAGCTTGGCAGGGGGCGCAGATACGCAGTATTTT.

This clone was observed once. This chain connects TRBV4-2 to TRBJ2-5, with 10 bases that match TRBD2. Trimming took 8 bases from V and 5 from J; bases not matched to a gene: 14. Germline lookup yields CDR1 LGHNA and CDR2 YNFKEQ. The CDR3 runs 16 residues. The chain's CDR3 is CASSGGLAGAEETQYF. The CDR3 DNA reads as TGTGCCAGCTCAGGCGGGCTAGCGGGAGCTGAGGAGACCCAGTACTTC.

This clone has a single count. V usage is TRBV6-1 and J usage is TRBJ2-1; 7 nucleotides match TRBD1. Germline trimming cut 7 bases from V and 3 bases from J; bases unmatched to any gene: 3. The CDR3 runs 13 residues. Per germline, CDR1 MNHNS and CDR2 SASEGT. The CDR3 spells CASTRDSYNEQFF. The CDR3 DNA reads TGTGCCAGCACCAGGGACAGCTACAATGAGCAGTTCTTC.

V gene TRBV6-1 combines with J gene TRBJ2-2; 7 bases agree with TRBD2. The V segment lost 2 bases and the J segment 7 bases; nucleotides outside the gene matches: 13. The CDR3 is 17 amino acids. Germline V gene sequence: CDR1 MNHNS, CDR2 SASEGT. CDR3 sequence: CASSETPTRTRLGELFF. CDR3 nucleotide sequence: TGTGCCAGCAGTGAAACCCCGACTAGGACTAGGCTCGGGGAGCTGTTTTTT.

Here the CDR3 reads CSGVFHGQFF. For the CDR3, the DNA is TGCAGCGGCGTGTTTCATGGGCAGTTCTTC. The chain combines TRBV29-1 with TRBJ2-1; D uncertain. The germline gives CDR1 SQVTM, CDR2 ANQGSEA. The V gene lost 7 bases and the J gene lost 12 bases, with 13 bases spanning the gap. The CDR3 is made up of 10 amino acids.

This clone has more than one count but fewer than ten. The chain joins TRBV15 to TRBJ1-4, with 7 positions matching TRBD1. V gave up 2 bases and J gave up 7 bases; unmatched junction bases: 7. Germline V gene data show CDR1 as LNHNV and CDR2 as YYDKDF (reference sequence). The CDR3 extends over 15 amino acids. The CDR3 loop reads CATSRPGQLFEKLFF. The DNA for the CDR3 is TGTGCCACCAGCAGACCGGGACAGCTTTTTGAAAAACTGTTTTTT.

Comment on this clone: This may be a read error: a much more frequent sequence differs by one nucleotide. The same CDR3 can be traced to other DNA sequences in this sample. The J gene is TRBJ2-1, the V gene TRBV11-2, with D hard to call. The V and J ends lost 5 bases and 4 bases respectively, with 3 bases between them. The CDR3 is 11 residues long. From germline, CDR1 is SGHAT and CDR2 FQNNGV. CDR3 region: CASSPYNEQFF. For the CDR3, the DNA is TGTGCCAGCAGCCCTTACAATGAGCAGTTCTTC.

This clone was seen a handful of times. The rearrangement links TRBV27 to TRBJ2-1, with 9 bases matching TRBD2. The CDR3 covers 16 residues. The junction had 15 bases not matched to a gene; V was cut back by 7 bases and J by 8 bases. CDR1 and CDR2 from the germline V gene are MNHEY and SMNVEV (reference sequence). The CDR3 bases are TGTGCCAGCATCTTAAGCTTAGCGGGAGCCGGGGATGAGCAGTTCTTC. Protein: CASILSLAGAGDEQFF.

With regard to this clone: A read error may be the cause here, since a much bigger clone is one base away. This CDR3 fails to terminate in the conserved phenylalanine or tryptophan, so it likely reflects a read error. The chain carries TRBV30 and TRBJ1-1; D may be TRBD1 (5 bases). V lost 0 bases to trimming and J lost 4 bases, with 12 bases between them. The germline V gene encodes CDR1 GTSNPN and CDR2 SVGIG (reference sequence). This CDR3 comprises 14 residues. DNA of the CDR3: TGTGCCTGGAGTGTGGGGGTGTCGGTCACTGAAGCTTTCCTT. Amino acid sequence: CAWSVGVSVTEAFL.

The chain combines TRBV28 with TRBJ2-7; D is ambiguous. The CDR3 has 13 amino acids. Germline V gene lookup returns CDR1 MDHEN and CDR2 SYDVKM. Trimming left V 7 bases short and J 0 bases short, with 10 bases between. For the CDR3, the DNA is TGTGCCAGCACGATAGGCGACTCCTACGAGCAGTACTTC. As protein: CASTIGDSYEQYF.

CDR3 DNA sequence: TGTGCCACCAGCAGAGATCAGGAGACCCAGTACTTC. Its protein is CATSRDQETQYF. The V and J genes are TRBV15 and TRBJ2-5; D unresolved. There are 12 residues in the CDR3. Germline V CDR1 and CDR2: LNHNV, YYDKDF (reference sequence). Trimming shortened V by 0 bases and J by 5 bases, and 4 bases separated the two germline ends.

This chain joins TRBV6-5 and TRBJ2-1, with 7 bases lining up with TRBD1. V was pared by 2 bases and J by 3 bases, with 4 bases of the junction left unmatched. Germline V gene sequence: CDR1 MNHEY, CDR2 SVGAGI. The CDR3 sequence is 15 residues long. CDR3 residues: CASSYRDSSYNEQFF. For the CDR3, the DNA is TGTGCCAGCAGTTACCGGGACAGCAGCTACAATGAGCAGTTCTTC.

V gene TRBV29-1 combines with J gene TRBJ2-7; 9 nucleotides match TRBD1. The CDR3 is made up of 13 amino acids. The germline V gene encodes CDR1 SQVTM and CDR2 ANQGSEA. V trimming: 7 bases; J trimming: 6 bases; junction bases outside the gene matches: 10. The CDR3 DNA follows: TGCAGCGCGATAAGGGACAGGGTGGGCGAGCAGTACTTC. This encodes CSAIRDRVGEQYF.

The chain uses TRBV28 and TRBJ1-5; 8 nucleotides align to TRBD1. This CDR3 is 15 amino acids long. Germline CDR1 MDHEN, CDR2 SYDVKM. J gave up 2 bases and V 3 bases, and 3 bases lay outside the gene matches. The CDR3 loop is CASSFAGGGNQPQHF. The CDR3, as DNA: TGTGCCAGCAGTTTTGCAGGGGGCGGCAATCAGCCCCAGCATTTT.

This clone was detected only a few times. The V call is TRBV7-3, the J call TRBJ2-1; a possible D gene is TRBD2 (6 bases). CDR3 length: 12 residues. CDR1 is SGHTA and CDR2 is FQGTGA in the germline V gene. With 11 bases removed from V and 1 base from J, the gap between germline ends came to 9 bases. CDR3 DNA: TGTGCCTCCGGGGGATCCTACAATGAGCAGTTCTTC. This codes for CASGGSYNEQFF.

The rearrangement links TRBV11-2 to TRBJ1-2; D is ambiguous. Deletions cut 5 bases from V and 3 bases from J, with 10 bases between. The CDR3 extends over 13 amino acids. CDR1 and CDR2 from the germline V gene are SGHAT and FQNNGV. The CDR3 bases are TGTGCCAGCAGCCCTCCTTATGACTATGGCTACACCTTC. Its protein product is CASSPPYDYGYTF.